Below are 27 T cell receptor beta chains sequenced from a single sample in a study of regulatory T cells in long-lasting Graves disease. Arm-PCR of CDR3 regions and iRepertoire HTBI primers were used to build TCR beta libraries. Each CDR3 protein is one row after TCRdb ran MiXCR on the multiplex PCR reads. The profile shows about 450,000 distinct CDR3 sequences, around 13% of them singletons. Time point in this sample: newly diagnosed GD, antithyroid drugs for less than 3 months. Construction of the TCR library relied on RNA isolated from PBMCs. This same sample was also part of a study on T cells in Graves' hyperthyroidism and ophthalmopathy.

Source: peripheral blood mononuclear cells (PBMCs), taken at new diagnosis, from a patient treated with antithyroid drugs. The receptors were sampled from a woman in her forties or fifties with Graves disease.

In this sample, this clonotype turned up a few times. The chain is built from TRBV11-2 and TRBJ2-7, with TRBD2 identical over 8 bases. This CDR3 comprises 15 residues. The junction had 10 bases not matched to a gene; V was cut back by 5 bases and J by 4 bases. CDR1 SGHAT and CDR2 FQNNGV come from the germline V gene. CDR3 amino acids: CASSPLAGLSYEQYF. In nucleotides, the CDR3 is TGTGCCAGCAGCCCCCTAGCGGGCTTGTCGTACGAGCAGTACTTC.

This clonotype came up many times. The V and J genes are TRBV5-1 and TRBJ2-1; weak D call: TRBD1 (6 bases). CDR1 is SGHRS and CDR2 is YFSETQ in the germline V gene. CDR3 length equals 14 residues. V was trimmed by 4 bases and J by 5 bases, leaving 13 bases between them. The CDR3 DNA is TGCGCCAGCAGCGGTCGGACAGTAGACAATGAGCAGTTCTTC. Its translation is CASSGRTVDNEQFF.

The V call is TRBV5-5, the J call TRBJ2-4, with a weak D call TRBD1 (6 bases). Trimming removed 1 base at V and 9 bases at J, with 14 bases between. The germline gives CDR1 SGHKS, CDR2 YYEKEE (reference sequence). The CDR3 totals 14 residues. The CDR3 sequence: CASSLQRIGGIQYF. DNA of the CDR3: TGTGCCAGCAGCTTGCAGAGGATAGGGGGCATTCAGTACTTC.

Concerning this clonotype itself: A single base is all that separates this from a far larger clone, so a read error is likely. The chain links TRBV12-3 or TRBV12-4 to TRBJ2-4; D uncertain. The CDR3 covers 12 residues. The CDR3 loop is CASSHVGNIRYF. CDR3 bases: TGTGCCAGCAGTCATGTAGGAAACATTCGGTACTTC.

The sample holds many counts of this clonotype. The gene calls are TRBV4-1 and TRBJ1-1; maybe TRBD1 (5 bases). Germline assignment: CDR1 MGHRA and CDR2 YSYEKL. Trimming pared 4 bases from V and 8 bases from J, leaving 14 bases between. The CDR3 totals 13 residues. CDR3 sequence reads: CASSPPFGQEAFF. The CDR3 bases are TGCGCCAGCAGCCCTCCTTTTGGACAAGAAGCTTTCTTT.

This clonotype was seen many times. V and J are TRBV5-8 and TRBJ2-7, with 10 bases lining up with TRBD2. Germline lookup yields CDR1 SGHTS and CDR2 YDEGEE. The CDR3 runs to 15 residues. Trimming at V came to 3 bases and at J to 4 bases, leaving 7 bases not matched to a gene. CDR3 amino acids: CASSWSGRAGYEQYF. DNA for the CDR3: TGTGCCAGCAGCTGGAGCGGGAGGGCCGGGTACGAGCAGTACTTC.

In its sample, this clonotype was seen many times. V gene TRBV28 combines with J gene TRBJ1-5, with a tentative D call TRBD1 (6 bases). Germline V CDR1 and CDR2: MDHEN, SYDVKM. The CDR3 has 16 amino acids. The ends were cut back, 2 bases at V and 6 bases at J, with 17 bases in the middle. The CDR3 protein is CASSLRGASGSQPQHF. The DNA for the CDR3 is TGTGCCAGCAGTTTAAGGGGGGCGTCCGGTTCTCAGCCCCAGCATTTT.

This clonotype was recorded at least ten times. V gene TRBV11-1 combines with J gene TRBJ2-3; 9 bases are a match to TRBD2. With V trimmed by 3 bases and J by 1 base, 11 bases remained unmatched. Per the germline V gene, CDR1 is SGHAT and CDR2 is FQDESV (reference sequence). The CDR3 length is 18 residues. CDR3 loop: CASSFGGLAGYGTDTQYF. CDR3 nucleotides: TGTGCCAGCAGCTTCGGGGGGCTAGCGGGATATGGCACAGATACGCAGTATTTT.

In this sample, this clonotype turned up many times. V is TRBV20-1 and J is TRBJ2-3; 8 bases map to TRBD2. Per germline, CDR1 DFQATT and CDR2 SNEGSKA (reference sequence). CDR3 size: 15 residues. The V segment lost 0 bases and the J segment 1 base; nucleotides outside the gene matches: 3. The DNA for the CDR3 is TGCAGTGCTAGAGAGTCGGGGGGGGGCACAGATACGCAGTATTTT. Amino acids: CSARESGGGTDTQYF.

This clonotype has more than one count but fewer than ten. This chain uses TRBV20-1 with TRBJ2-4; 7 bases are a match to TRBD1. The germline V gene has CDR1 DFQATT and CDR2 SNEGSKA (reference sequence). The CDR3 is 14 residues long. J gave up 7 bases and V 0 bases, and 6 bases lay outside the gene matches. The CDR3 bases are TGCAGTGCTAGAGATCGTGACAGGGTGAACATTCAGTACTTC. Encoded protein: CSARDRDRVNIQYF.

This clonotype was detected many times. This rearrangement joins TRBV2 to TRBJ2-2; possible D gene TRBD2, 5 bases. In germline, CDR1 is SNHLY, CDR2 FYNNEI. The germline V and J ends were trimmed by 3 bases and 8 bases, with 13 bases remaining between them. The CDR3 has 14 amino acids. CDR3 sequence: CASSERELSGELFF. The CDR3 region has the DNA TGTGCCAGCAGTGAGAGGGAGCTGAGTGGGGAGCTGTTTTTT.

This clonotype has ten or more counts. The CDR3 sequence is CSASPLTENKNTEAFF. The CDR3 coding sequence is TGCAGTGCTAGTCCCCTTACAGAGAATAAAAACACTGAAGCTTTCTTT. This sequence joins TRBV20-1 and TRBJ1-1; D uncertain. Germline V lookup: CDR1 DFQATT, CDR2 SNEGSKA (reference sequence). The CDR3 extends over 16 amino acids. The V end was cut by 3 bases, the J end by 2 bases, with 19 bases between.

As regards this clonotype: Being one base from a much bigger clone, this may be a read error. The CDR3 does not close with the conserved phenylalanine or tryptophan, likely indicating a read error. This chain links TRBV10-3 with TRBJ2-7; 11 bases line up with TRBD1. Germline CDR1 is ENHRY and CDR2 is SYGVKD. The CDR3 totals 14 residues. With V trimmed by 3 bases and J by 4 bases, 2 bases remained unmatched. The CDR3 DNA follows: TGTGCCATCAGTGATGGACAGGGGGCATACGAGCAGTACTCC. Amino acids: CAISDGQGAYEQYS.

This clonotype was counted ten times or more. The J gene is TRBJ2-7, the V gene TRBV28; no clear D gene. Germline values: CDR1 MDHEN, CDR2 SYDVKM. CDR3 size: 13 residues. V lost 6 bases, J lost 0 bases, and 9 bases lay in between. This chain's CDR3 is CASRPGHSYEQYF. As DNA, the CDR3 is TGTGCCAGCAGACCGGGTCACTCCTACGAGCAGTACTTC. The whole variable domain, filled in from reference TRBV28 and TRBJ2-7, reads DVKVTQSSRYLVKRTGEKVFLECVQDMDHENMFWYRQDPGLGLRLIYFSYDVKMKEKGDIPEGYSVSREKKERFSLILESASTNQTSMYLCASRPGHSYEQYFGPGTRLTVT.

At least ten counts were recorded for this clonotype. This chain connects TRBV19 to TRBJ1-1; tentatively, D is TRBD1 (5 bases). The CDR3 covers 14 residues. Germline V CDR1 and CDR2: LNHDA, SQIVND (reference sequence). Trimming removed 8 bases at V and 3 bases at J, with 16 bases between. CDR3 sequence (DNA): TGTGCCAGTCGCGAAATCATGGGGCACACTGAAGCTTTCTTT. It translates to CASREIMGHTEAFF.

This clonotype was seen a handful of times. The chain's CDR3 is CASSLQILAGSNTGELFF. CDR3 DNA: TGTGCCAGCAGTTTACAGATTCTAGCGGGATCGAACACCGGGGAGCTGTTTTTT. This rearrangement joins TRBV28 to TRBJ2-2; 9 bases line up with TRBD2. Germline values: CDR1 MDHEN, CDR2 SYDVKM. The V segment lost 2 bases and the J segment 0 bases; nucleotides outside the gene matches: 7. The CDR3 consists of 18 residues.

This clonotype was counted at least ten times. CDR3 nucleotides: TGTGCCAGCAGCCAAGGGAGGCTAGCGGGGCTCTACGAGCAGTACTTC. Residues: CASSQGRLAGLYEQYF. The chain employs TRBV16 and TRBJ2-7; TRBD2 matches 9 bases. The CDR3 is 16 amino acids. In germline, CDR1 is KGHSY, CDR2 FQNENV. V shed 2 bases, J shed 3 bases, and the junction held 8 bases outside the gene matches.

In its sample, this clonotype was seen many times. Here the CDR3 reads CAISEYGQGAPTEAFF. The CDR3 bases are TGTGCCATCAGTGAGTACGGACAGGGGGCGCCCACTGAAGCTTTCTTT. The chain joins TRBV10-3 to TRBJ1-1; TRBD1 agrees at 11 bases. The V gene's germline CDR1 is ENHRY and CDR2 SYGVKD. The junction had 5 bases not matched to a gene; V was cut back by 1 base and J by 4 bases. The CDR3 is 16 residues long.

V and J are TRBV20-1 and TRBJ2-7, with 9 bases lining up with TRBD2. V dropped 0 bases and J dropped 5; count of bases not matched to a gene: 8. Germline CDR1 and CDR2: DFQATT and SNEGSKA (reference sequence). The CDR3 has 15 amino acids. The DNA for the CDR3 is TGCAGTGCTAGAGATGTGCGCGGGAGGGCCAACGAGCAGTACTTC. Translated: CSARDVRGRANEQYF.

The CDR3 sequence: CSARDGLAGDYEQYF. The CDR3 bases are TGCAGTGCTAGGGACGGACTAGCGGGGGACTACGAGCAGTACTTC. This sequence joins TRBV20-1 and TRBJ2-7; TRBD2 agrees at 13 bases. The trim removed 3 bases at V and 3 bases at J, leaving 5 bases unmatched. This CDR3 region has 15 residues. Germline values: CDR1 DFQATT, CDR2 SNEGSKA (reference sequence).

In this sample, this clonotype turned up many times. V and J are TRBV10-3 and TRBJ2-2, with 8 bases matching TRBD2. The length of the CDR3 is 19 residues. Germline loops: CDR1 ENHRY, CDR2 SYGVKD. V was pared by 5 bases and J by 0 bases, with 14 bases of the junction left unmatched. The CDR3 protein is CAISTTGGSGATNTGELFF. As DNA, the CDR3 is TGTGCCATCAGTACAACCGGGGGTAGCGGGGCTACGAACACCGGGGAGCTGTTTTTT.

Remarks on this clonotype: Only one base separates this from a far larger clonotype, so it likely reflects a read error. The J gene is TRBJ2-7, the V gene TRBV12-3 or TRBV12-4; 12 positions match TRBD2. V lost 1 base and J lost 7; bases outside the gene matches: 8. The CDR3 is 16 amino acids. CDR3 nucleotide sequence: TGTGCCAGCAGTTTAGGAGGACTAGCGGGGTACAATGAGCAGTACTTC. Its protein product is CASSLGGLAGYNEQYF.

This clonotype was detected ten times or more. V usage is TRBV5-1 and J usage is TRBJ2-7; possibly TRBD2 for D (6 bases). The CDR3 loop spans 14 amino acids. The germline V and J ends were trimmed by 0 bases and 2 bases, with 9 bases remaining between them. Germline CDR1 is SGHRS and CDR2 is YFSETQ. The CDR3 loop reads CASSLGDLTYEQYF. CDR3 bases: TGCGCCAGCAGCTTGGGGGACTTAACCTACGAGCAGTACTTC.

V is TRBV10-1 and J is TRBJ2-2; D remains unclear. Per the germline V gene, CDR1 is WNHNN and CDR2 is SYGVQD (reference sequence). The CDR3 length is 13 residues. V dropped 3 bases and J dropped 1 base, with 3 bases sitting between them. The CDR3 DNA sequence: TGCGCCAGCAGTGACCAGAACACCGGGGAGCTGTTTTTT. It codes for CASSDQNTGELFF.

This clonotype was counted a few times. V is TRBV28 and J is TRBJ1-5; no firm D call. V lost 6 bases, J lost 4 bases, and 16 bases lay in between. CDR1 is MDHEN and CDR2 is SYDVKM in the germline V gene. The CDR3 length is 15 residues. Written as DNA, the CDR3 is TGTGCCAGCAGAAACGGACGGACGGTAAATCAGCCCCAGCATTTT. This codes for CASRNGRTVNQPQHF.

The genes are TRBV4-1 and TRBJ2-3; D gene uncertain. Trimming removed 6 bases from V and 2 bases from J, with 12 bases in between. The CDR3 loop spans 14 amino acids. The germline CDR1 and CDR2 sequences are MGHRA and YSYEKL. The CDR3 region is CASSPLSSTDTQYF. CDR3 bases: TGCGCCAGCAGTCCCTTAAGCTCCACAGATACGCAGTATTTT.

This clonotype was recorded many times. The chain joins TRBV28 to TRBJ2-5; 8 bases are shared with TRBD1. The CDR3 runs 14 residues. V gave up 6 bases and J gave up 2 bases; unmatched junction bases: 5. Per the germline V gene, CDR1 is MDHEN and CDR2 is SYDVKM. The CDR3 DNA is TGTGCCAGCAGAACGGGACAGGAGCAAGAGACCCAGTACTTC. This sequence encodes CASRTGQEQETQYF.